These 14 T cell receptor beta chains originate from one sample sequenced in a study of radiation and T cells in renal cell carcinoma (TCRdb year 2020). The protocol used for the library was the immunoSEQ multiplex PCR assay. Here the immuneACCESS table is served through TCRdb, limited to in-frame sequences with V and J called. Missing clones are a known gap in these copies; in checked studies unresolved V genes cover under half, and the rest lacks a known reason. This sample gives roughly 170,000 clones in total; about 87% of them show up just once. Of the sample, around 11% falls within the top ten clones. The time point label on this specimen signifies: blood 4 weeks post-SBRT, at nephrectomy. The treatment or condition label here, explained by the study, means: 15 Gy SBRT to primary tumor, nephrectomy 4 weeks later. Sequencing was performed on blood, taken from a patient whose treatment included radiotherapy and nephrectomy. These receptors originate from a woman aged 45-59 years with renal cell carcinoma.

The CDR3, as DNA: TGTGCCAGCAGCCCAAGCCTACAGGGGGGCCTTCAGTACTTC. Translated, it gives CASSPSLQGGLQYF. The chain is built from TRBV7-9 and TRBJ2-7; the match to TRBD1 covers 8 bases. This CDR3 is 14 amino acids long. Per germline, CDR1 SEHNR and CDR2 FQNEAQ (reference sequence). With V trimmed by 5 bases and J by 10 bases, 13 bases remained unmatched. The full variable domain, with the rest looked up from reference TRBV7-9 and TRBJ2-7, is DTGVSQNPRHKITKRGQNVTFRCDPISEHNRLYWYRQTLGQGPEFLTYFQNEAQLEKSRLLSDRFSAERPKGSFSTLEIQRTEQGDSAMYLCASSPSLQGGLQYFGPGTRLTVT.

The V gene is TRBV4-2, the J gene TRBJ2-1; TRBD2 agrees at 8 bases. Germline lookup yields CDR1 LGHNA and CDR2 YNFKEQ. The CDR3 runs to 19 residues. V gave up 0 bases and J gave up 5 bases; unmatched junction bases: 15. CDR3 coding DNA: TGTGCCAGCAGCCAAGATGAGCTAGCGGGTCACGGCGGGAACAATGAGCAGTTCTTC. Translation: CASSQDELAGHGGNNEQFF.

The gene calls are TRBV7-2 and TRBJ2-3; D is possibly TRBD2 (5 bases). The CDR3 runs 16 residues. CDR1 and CDR2 from the germline V gene are SGHTA and FQGNSA. Trimming left V 1 base short and J 0 bases short, with 11 bases between. Here the CDR3 DNA reads TGTGCCAGCAGCTTAGTGATGGACTCTAGCACAGATACGCAGTATTTT. Its protein is CASSLVMDSSTDTQYF.

The CDR3 DNA follows: TGTGCCAGCGGCGGGGGCGACTCCTACGAGCAGTACTTC. This gives the protein CASGGGDSYEQYF. The chain joins TRBV18 to TRBJ2-7, with D perhaps TRBD2 (7 bases). The CDR3 spans 13 residues. Germline CDR1 reads KGHSH; CDR2 reads LQKENI. V was trimmed by 8 bases and J by 0 bases, leaving 11 bases between them.

The chain combines TRBV11-3 with TRBJ2-1, with 10 positions matching TRBD2. Per the germline V gene, CDR1 is SGHNT and CDR2 is YENEEA. J was trimmed by 8 bases and V by 5 bases; bases with no gene match: 9. The CDR3 has 15 amino acids. The CDR3 sequence is CASSQKRGGQHEQFF. The CDR3 region has the DNA TGTGCCAGCAGCCAAAAGCGGGGGGGCCAACATGAGCAGTTCTTC.

The V gene is TRBV5-4, the J gene TRBJ2-2; no firm D call. Germline-derived CDR1 and CDR2 are SGHNT and YYREEE (reference sequence). This CDR3 has 15 residues. Deletions cut 5 bases from V and 5 bases from J, with 16 bases between. CDR3: CASSPVQGFTGELFF. The CDR3 DNA follows: TGTGCCAGCAGTCCGGTGCAAGGTTTTACCGGGGAGCTGTTTTTT.

V usage is TRBV11-2 and J usage is TRBJ2-7; possible D gene TRBD2, 7 bases. V was clipped by 2 bases and J by 5 bases, with 19 bases between them. This CDR3 is 16 amino acids long. Germline V lookup: CDR1 SGHAT, CDR2 FQNNGV. The CDR3 sequence is CASSLIRGALFDEQYF. In DNA, the CDR3 is TGTGCCAGCAGCTTAATTCGGGGGGCGCTCTTCGACGAGCAGTACTTC.

The V call is TRBV5-6, the J call TRBJ1-3, with D unclear. V lost 4 bases and J 0 bases, leaving 8 bases between the germline ends. The CDR3 has 14 amino acids. CDR1 and CDR2 (germline): SGHDT, YYEEEE. CDR3 nucleotide sequence: TGTGCCAGCAGCCTGCGGGGCTCTGGAAACACCATATATTTT. Protein product: CASSLRGSGNTIYF.

The gene calls are TRBV5-1 and TRBJ1-1; D may be TRBD1 (6 bases). Trimming pared 4 bases from V and 4 bases from J, leaving 17 bases between. The CDR3 runs 15 residues. Germline-derived CDR1 and CDR2 are SGHRS and YFSETQ. The CDR3 region is CASSTTGNGGTEAFF. The CDR3 DNA follows: TGCGCCAGCAGCACCACAGGGAATGGGGGCACTGAAGCTTTCTTT.

The chain employs TRBV19 and TRBJ1-4; D uncertain. CDR1 is LNHDA, CDR2 SQIVND, per germline (reference sequence). CDR3 size: 17 residues. The V and J ends lost 5 bases and 10 bases respectively, with 26 bases between them. CDR3 loop: CASSSNQLGPRVGKLFF. Written as DNA, the CDR3 is TGTGCCAGTAGTTCCAACCAGTTGGGCCCTCGGGTTGGAAAACTGTTTTTT.

The genes are TRBV5-1 and TRBJ1-4, with D perhaps TRBD1 (6 bases). The CDR3 sequence is 14 residues long. Germline V gene lookup returns CDR1 SGHRS and CDR2 YFSETQ. V was shortened by 4 bases and J by 0 bases, with 7 bases between the two germline ends. CDR3 loop: CASSKGATNEKLFF. CDR3 bases: TGCGCCAGCAGCAAGGGGGCAACTAATGAAAAACTGTTTTTT.

V and J are TRBV10-3 and TRBJ1-5; TRBD1 is a possible D gene (6 bases). CDR3 length: 14 residues. Germline V gene sequence: CDR1 ENHRY, CDR2 SYGVKD. Trimming took off 1 base at V and 3 bases at J, with 7 bases between the two ends. CDR3 residues: CAISEWDNNQPQHF. CDR3 nucleotide sequence: TGTGCCATCAGTGAGTGGGACAACAATCAGCCCCAGCATTTT.

The chain has TRBV27 and TRBJ1-4; no definite D call. Germline V lookup: CDR1 MNHEY, CDR2 SMNVEV (reference sequence). The CDR3 contains 17 residues. The ends were cut back, 8 bases at V and 2 bases at J, with 21 bases in the middle. The CDR3 nucleotides read TGTGCCAGCGGCACTTTATCTTTAGGGTTGACTAATGAAAAACTGTTTTTT. Translating gives CASGTLSLGLTNEKLFF.

The rearrangement uses TRBV28 and TRBJ1-2; D is ambiguous. The CDR3 runs to 11 residues. The germline V gene encodes CDR1 MDHEN and CDR2 SYDVKM. Trimming took off 8 bases at V and 0 bases at J, with 4 bases between the two ends. The CDR3 loop is CASVANYGYTF. CDR3 DNA: TGTGCCAGCGTTGCTAACTATGGCTACACCTTC.